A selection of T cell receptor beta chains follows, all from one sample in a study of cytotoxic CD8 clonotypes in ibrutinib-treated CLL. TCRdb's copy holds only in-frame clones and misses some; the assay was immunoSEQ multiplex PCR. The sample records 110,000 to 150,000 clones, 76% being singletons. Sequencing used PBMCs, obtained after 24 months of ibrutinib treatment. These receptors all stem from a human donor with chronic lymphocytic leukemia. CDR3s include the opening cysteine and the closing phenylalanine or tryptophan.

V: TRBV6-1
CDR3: CASSEVGTGDGLPF

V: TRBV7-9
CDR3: CASTPRDGTRNEQFF

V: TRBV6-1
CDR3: CASSVDFRGDEQYF

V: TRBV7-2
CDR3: CASSPRRDSYQETQYF

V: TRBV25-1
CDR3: CASSEFNQPDEQYF

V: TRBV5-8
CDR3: CASSLGSSQQETQYF

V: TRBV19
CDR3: CASSIDRGAGGRNEQFF

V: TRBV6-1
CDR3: CASRARAYRGFF

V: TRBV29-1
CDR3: CSVDDRLGYTF

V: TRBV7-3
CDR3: CASSLEGHSNQPQHF

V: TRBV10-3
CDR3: CAISESTLGPAGELFF

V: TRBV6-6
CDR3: CASSYWGGPGTDTQYF

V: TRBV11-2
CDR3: CASSLDRDRDYEQYF

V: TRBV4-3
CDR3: CASSQPGLAGGTDTQYF

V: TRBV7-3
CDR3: CASSPLAGTQETQYF

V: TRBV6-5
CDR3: CASSYPGGTEAFF

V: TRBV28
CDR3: CASSLGGVKETQYF

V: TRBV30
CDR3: CAWSRVAYNEQFF

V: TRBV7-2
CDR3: CASSPSPGPMNTEAFF

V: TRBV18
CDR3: CASSPLRGSFQETQYF

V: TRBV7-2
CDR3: CASSPPGTRLAGYTF

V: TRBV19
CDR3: CASRGGGGTQYF

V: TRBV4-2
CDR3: CASSQEWAGGSGELFF

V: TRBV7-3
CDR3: CASSLGWRDTQYF

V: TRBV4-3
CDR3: CASSQEDGAWGYTF

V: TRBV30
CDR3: CAWSRQGRNEQYF

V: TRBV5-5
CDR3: CASSLDNFSYEQYF

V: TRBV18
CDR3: CASSPPSRDEQYF

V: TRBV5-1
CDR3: CASSPGGRWAQYF

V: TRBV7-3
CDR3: CASSPTGESAYGYTF

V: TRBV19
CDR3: CASRGTRLARQETQYF

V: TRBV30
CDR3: CAWSWQGNTEAFF

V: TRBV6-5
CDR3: CASSYFGGEQYF

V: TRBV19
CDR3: CASSITLNEKLFF

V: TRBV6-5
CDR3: CATPGQGAGEQFF

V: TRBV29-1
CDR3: CSVYRTGSYEQYF

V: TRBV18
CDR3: CASSPHGTGGSEQYF

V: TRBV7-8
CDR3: CASSLTGANYGYTF

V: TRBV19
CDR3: CASSIGHSSYEQYF

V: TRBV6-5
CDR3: CASTPPTSGGTQYF

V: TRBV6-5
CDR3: CASRPSGGSTDTQYF

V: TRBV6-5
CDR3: CASSYLGPQNEQYF

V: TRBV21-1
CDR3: CANPRDRGPYEQYF

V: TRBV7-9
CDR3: CASSPGTVYEQYF

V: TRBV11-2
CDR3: CASSPTGFTNTEAFF

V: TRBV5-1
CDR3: CASSRDSPYGYTF

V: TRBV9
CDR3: CASSADRRYGYTF

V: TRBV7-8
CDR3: CASSPYPNTEAFF

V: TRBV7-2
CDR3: CASSSPLGATGELFF